This record covers a single T cell receptor (beta chain). Its antigen is not known. TCRdb's copy holds only in-frame clones and misses some; the assay was immunoSEQ multiplex PCR. The sample yields 50,000 to 60,000 clones, 75% to 90% seen once. The data are from a study of a mutant IDH1 vaccine in newly diagnosed glioma. The overall study: Commencement of vaccination occurred 4-6 weeks following radiotherapy alone, or concurrently with temozolomide cycles. Treatment recipients were about 60% male and 37.5% female, and their mean age was roughly 40 years. Study findings and constraints: Top peripheral T cell clonotype shifts appeared unrelated to pseudoprogression.

Time point defined: week 23, last vaccination. Vaccination comprised doses that each held 300 ug of mutant IDH1 20-mer peptide, plus topical imiquimod. This CDR3 region has 15 residues. The germline gives CDR1 LNHDA, CDR2 SQIVND (reference sequence). With V trimmed by 5 bases and J by 6 bases, 10 bases remained unmatched. The sequence came from a man aged 40-50 years with glioma. Sequencing used PBMCs, obtained from a glioma patient whose treatment included an IDH1 peptide vaccine. The chain uses TRBV19 and TRBJ1-3; TRBD1 aligns across 7 bases. Written as DNA, the CDR3 is TGTGCCAGTAGTCCTCGACAGGGCTTGGAAAACACCATATATTTT. Translating it yields CASSPRQGLENTIYF.